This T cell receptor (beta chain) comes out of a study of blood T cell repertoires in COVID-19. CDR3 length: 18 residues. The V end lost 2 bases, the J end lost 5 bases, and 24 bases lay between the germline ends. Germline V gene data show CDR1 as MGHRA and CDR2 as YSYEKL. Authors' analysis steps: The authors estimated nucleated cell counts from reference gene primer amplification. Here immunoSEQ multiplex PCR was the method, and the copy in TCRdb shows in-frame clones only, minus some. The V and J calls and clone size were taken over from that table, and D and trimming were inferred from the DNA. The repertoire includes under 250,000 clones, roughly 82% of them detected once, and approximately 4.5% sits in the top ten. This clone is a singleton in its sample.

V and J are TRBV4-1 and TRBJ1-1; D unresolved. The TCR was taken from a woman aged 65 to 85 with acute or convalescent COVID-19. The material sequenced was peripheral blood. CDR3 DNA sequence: TGCGCCAGCAGCCAAATAATCGGGAGGCCAGGCATTAGGACTGAAGCTTTCTTT. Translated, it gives CASSQIIGRPGIRTEAFF.